The 21 T cell receptor beta chains reported below all come from one sample, sequenced in a study of blood T cell repertoires in COVID-19. The assay was immunoSEQ multiplex PCR, and TCRdb's table has in-frame clones only and misses some. The sample includes about 270,000 clones, around 90% seen only once; the top ten take around 1%. Sequencing input: PBMCs or T cells enriched from blood (not recorded which). Receptors were obtained from a woman aged 30 to 39 who had recovered from COVID-19.

V usage is TRBV9 and J usage is TRBJ2-7; 9 nucleotides match TRBD1. Germline V lookup: CDR1 SGDLS, CDR2 YYNGEE. The CDR3 consists of 18 residues. V trimming: 4 bases; J trimming: 3 bases; junction bases outside the gene matches: 17. The CDR3 reads CASSHQDGWGQGYYEQYF. The CDR3 coding sequence is TGTGCCAGCAGCCATCAAGATGGATGGGGACAGGGATACTACGAGCAGTACTTC.

This chain uses TRBV5-5 with TRBJ2-1; TRBD2 agrees at 8 bases. CDR3 size: 16 residues. The V and J ends lost 4 bases and 8 bases, in that order; junction bases with no gene match: 14. From germline, CDR1 is SGHKS and CDR2 YYEKEE (reference sequence). This CDR3 reads CASSPEWAGGEDEQFF. CDR3 sequence (DNA): TGTGCCAGCAGCCCGGAATGGGCGGGAGGTGAGGATGAGCAGTTCTTC.

The chain carries TRBV5-1 and TRBJ1-1; D uncertain. The CDR3 totals 14 residues. Trimming took off 0 bases at V and 4 bases at J, with 10 bases between the two ends. The germline gives CDR1 SGHRS, CDR2 YFSETQ. The CDR3 sequence: CASSLVEGATEAFF. Here the CDR3 DNA reads TGCGCCAGCAGCTTGGTTGAGGGCGCCACTGAAGCTTTCTTT.

A note on this clone: Other nucleotide sequences in the sample specify the same CDR3. The chain is built from TRBV9 and TRBJ2-3, with D hard to call. V was trimmed by 0 bases and J by 4 bases, leaving 3 bases between them. There are 12 residues in the CDR3. From germline, CDR1 is SGDLS and CDR2 YYNGEE. For the CDR3, the DNA is TGTGCCAGCAGCGTAGCTTCAGATACGCAGTATTTT. Translation gives CASSVASDTQYF.

This chain joins TRBV4-1 and TRBJ2-2; D may be TRBD1 (8 bases). Trimming shortened V by 3 bases and J by 5 bases, and 13 bases separated the two germline ends. Germline V gene data show CDR1 as MGHRA and CDR2 as YSYEKL. The CDR3 has 15 amino acids. As DNA, the CDR3 is TGCGCCAGCAGCCAGGAACAGGGGGGGACCGGGGAGCTGTTTTTT. This encodes CASSQEQGGTGELFF.

The chain joins TRBV30 to TRBJ1-2; 8 nucleotides align to TRBD1. CDR1 is GTSNPN, CDR2 SVGIG, per germline (reference sequence). This CDR3 has 14 amino acids. V shed 5 bases and J 6 bases; nucleotides not matched to a gene: 11. The CDR3, as DNA: TGTGCCTGGGGACGCCGGGACAGGCCCCATGGCTACACCTTC. Protein sequence: CAWGRRDRPHGYTF.

CDR3 amino acids: CASSLLGTDTQYF. The CDR3 bases are TGTGCCAGCAGTCTCCTAGGCACAGATACGCAGTATTTT. The J gene is TRBJ2-3, the V gene TRBV27, with D hard to call. V lost 5 bases and J 1 base, leaving 7 bases between the germline ends. Germline lookup yields CDR1 MNHEY and CDR2 SMNVEV (reference sequence). The CDR3 totals 13 residues.

The J gene is TRBJ1-4, the V gene TRBV7-9; TRBD1 is a possible D gene (6 bases). With 5 bases removed from V and 3 bases from J, the gap between germline ends came to 13 bases. This CDR3 comprises 15 residues. The germline CDR1 and CDR2 sequences are SEHNR and FQNEAQ (reference sequence). The CDR3 nucleotides read TGTGCCAGCAGCGAAAAGGGGGGGTCTAATGAAAAACTGTTTTTT. Its protein is CASSEKGGSNEKLFF.

The J gene is TRBJ1-1, the V gene TRBV28; D remains ambiguous. Trimming left V 4 bases short and J 4 bases short, with 13 bases between. The CDR3 runs to 14 residues. Germline V gene sequence: CDR1 MDHEN, CDR2 SYDVKM. In DNA, the CDR3 is TGTGCCAGCAGTTCACCCGGGAGGGCCACTGAAGCTTTCTTT. This gives the protein CASSSPGRATEAFF.

The chain joins TRBV2 to TRBJ2-7; TRBD2 matches at 7 bases. The CDR3 length is 12 residues. The J segment lost 6 bases and the V segment lost 5 bases, leaving 4 bases of the junction unmatched. Germline values: CDR1 SNHLY, CDR2 FYNNEI. Here the CDR3 DNA reads TGTGCCAGCAGTCCGGGGGGTGCCGAGCAGTACTTC. It is translated as CASSPGGAEQYF.

J is TRBJ1-1 and V is TRBV10-1; perhaps TRBD1 as D (6 bases). V shed 7 bases and J shed 1 base, with 13 bases lying between them. Germline-derived CDR1 and CDR2 are WNHNN and SYGVQD (reference sequence). This CDR3 has 14 residues. CDR3 residues: CASTKQGKNTEAFF. CDR3 sequence (DNA): TGCGCCAGCACCAAACAGGGTAAGAACACTGAAGCTTTCTTT.

The rearrangement uses TRBV5-1 and TRBJ2-3; TRBD2 matches at 7 bases. Germline CDR1 and CDR2: SGHRS and YFSETQ. This CDR3 has 16 residues. The J segment lost 5 bases and the V segment lost 2 bases, leaving 11 bases of the junction unmatched. CDR3 sequence reads: CASSFLAGATLDTQYF. DNA of the CDR3: TGCGCCAGCAGCTTCTTAGCGGGCGCCACCTTAGATACGCAGTATTTT.

V usage is TRBV7-9 and J usage is TRBJ2-7; D not resolved. Germline CDR1 SEHNR, CDR2 FQNEAQ (reference sequence). Trimming pared 1 base from V and 0 bases from J, leaving 10 bases between. The CDR3 spans 15 residues. This CDR3 is CASSLEQSSSYEQYF. The CDR3 coding sequence is TGTGCCAGCAGCTTAGAGCAGTCTAGCTCCTACGAGCAGTACTTC.

The V call is TRBV30, the J call TRBJ2-2, with a tentative D call TRBD1 (5 bases). The germline V and J ends were trimmed by 2 bases and 3 bases, with 10 bases remaining between them. CDR3 length equals 14 residues. Germline V gene sequence: CDR1 GTSNPN, CDR2 SVGIG (reference sequence). CDR3 in amino acids: CAWSWTTYTGELFF. CDR3 DNA: TGTGCCTGGAGTTGGACAACGTACACCGGGGAGCTGTTTTTT.

This clone was recorded once. The genes are TRBV5-1 and TRBJ1-3; TRBD1 is a possible D gene (5 bases). Deletions cut 4 bases from V and 4 bases from J, with 21 bases between. The CDR3 runs 17 residues. Germline-derived CDR1 and CDR2 are SGHRS and YFSETQ. Here the CDR3 DNA reads TGCGCCAGCAGCCATTACCATCAGGGAGGGTCGGGAAACACCATATATTTT. Residues: CASSHYHQGGSGNTIYF.

The chain's CDR3 is CASRGGLSNYGYTF. The CDR3, as DNA: TGTGCCAGCAGGGGAGGGCTGTCAAACTATGGCTACACCTTC. The chain couples TRBV27 to TRBJ1-2; D is ambiguous. V was clipped by 6 bases and J by 2 bases, with 13 bases between them. This CDR3 has 14 amino acids. Per germline, CDR1 MNHEY and CDR2 SMNVEV (reference sequence).

The V gene is TRBV6-4, the J gene TRBJ2-3; TRBD2 aligns across 11 bases. CDR3 length: 16 amino acids. V dropped 5 bases and J dropped 6; count of bases not matched to a gene: 10. Germline lookup yields CDR1 MRHNA and CDR2 SNTAGT. CDR3 amino acids: CASSPYLAGGGDTQYF. The CDR3 region has the DNA TGTGCCAGCAGTCCCTATCTAGCGGGGGGCGGGGATACGCAGTATTTT.

The chain combines TRBV6-1 with TRBJ1-1; D is undetermined. V lost 0 bases and J lost 7, with 9 bases in between. Germline V gene lookup returns CDR1 MNHNS and CDR2 SASEGT. This CDR3 is 13 amino acids long. CDR3 residues: CASSEAWRSEAFF. CDR3 DNA: TGTGCCAGCAGTGAAGCATGGAGGAGTGAAGCTTTCTTT.

J is TRBJ2-3 and V is TRBV19, with unresolved D. This CDR3 region has 15 residues. Trimming shortened V by 3 bases and J by 0 bases, and 10 bases separated the two germline ends. Germline V gene lookup returns CDR1 LNHDA and CDR2 SQIVND (reference sequence). The chain's CDR3 is CASSMQRRSTDTQYF. The CDR3 DNA is TGTGCCAGTAGTATGCAACGCAGAAGCACAGATACGCAGTATTTT.

This chain uses TRBV5-1 with TRBJ2-1, with 10 bases that match TRBD2. This CDR3 contains 14 residues. CDR1 is SGHRS and CDR2 is YFSETQ in the germline V gene. Trimming took 4 bases from V and 8 from J; bases not matched to a gene: 6. CDR3 in DNA: TGCGCCAGCAGCCTCGGGACTAGCGCTCATGAGCAGTTCTTC. Its protein is CASSLGTSAHEQFF.

The CDR3 loop is CASGRPGDNQPQHF. The DNA for the CDR3 is TGTGCCAGCGGAAGACCGGGAGATAATCAGCCCCAGCATTTT. This chain connects TRBV6-5 to TRBJ1-5; D is undetermined. The V and J ends lost 8 bases and 4 bases respectively, with 15 bases between them. This CDR3 contains 14 residues. Germline values: CDR1 MNHEY, CDR2 SVGAGI.